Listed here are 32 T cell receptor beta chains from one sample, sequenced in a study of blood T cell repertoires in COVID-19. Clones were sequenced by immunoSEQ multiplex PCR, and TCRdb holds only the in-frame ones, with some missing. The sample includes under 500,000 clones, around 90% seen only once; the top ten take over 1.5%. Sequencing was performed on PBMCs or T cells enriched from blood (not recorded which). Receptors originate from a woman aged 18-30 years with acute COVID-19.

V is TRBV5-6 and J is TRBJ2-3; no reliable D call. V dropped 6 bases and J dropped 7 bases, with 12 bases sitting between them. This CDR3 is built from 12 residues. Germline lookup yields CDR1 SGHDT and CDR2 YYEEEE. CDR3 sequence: CASTLDAYTQYF. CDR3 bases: TGTGCCAGCACCCTAGACGCTTATACGCAGTATTTT.

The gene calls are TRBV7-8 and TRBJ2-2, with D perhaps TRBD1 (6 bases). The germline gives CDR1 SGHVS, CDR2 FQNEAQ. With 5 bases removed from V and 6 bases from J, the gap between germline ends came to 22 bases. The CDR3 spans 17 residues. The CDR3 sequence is CASSPRPGDGAAGELFF. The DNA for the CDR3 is TGTGCCAGCAGCCCGCGGCCAGGGGATGGGGCGGCCGGGGAGCTGTTTTTT. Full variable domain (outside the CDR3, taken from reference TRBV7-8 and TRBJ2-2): GAGVSQSPRYKVAKRGQDVALRCDPISGHVSLFWYQQALGQGPEFLTYFQNEAQLDKSGLPSDRFFAERPEGSVSTLKIQRTQQEDSAVYLCASSPRPGDGAAGELFFGEGSRLTVL.

The CDR3 is CASSQGGRESGELFF. CDR3 nucleotides: TGTGCCAGCAGCCAAGGGGGCAGGGAAAGCGGGGAGCTGTTTTTT. This chain connects TRBV3-1 (or the pseudogene TRBV3-2) to TRBJ2-2; tentative D call: TRBD1 (5 bases). V was shortened by 1 base and J by 7 bases, with 13 bases between the two germline ends. The CDR3 has 15 residues. Germline V lookup: CDR1 LGHDT, CDR2 YNNKEL (reference sequence).

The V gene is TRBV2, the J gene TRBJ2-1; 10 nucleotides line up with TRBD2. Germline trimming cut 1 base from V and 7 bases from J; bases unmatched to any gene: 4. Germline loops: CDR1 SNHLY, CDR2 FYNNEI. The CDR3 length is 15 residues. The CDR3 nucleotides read TGTGCCAGCAGTGAAGGGAGCGGGAGGGGTAATGAGCAGTTCTTC. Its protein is CASSEGSGRGNEQFF.

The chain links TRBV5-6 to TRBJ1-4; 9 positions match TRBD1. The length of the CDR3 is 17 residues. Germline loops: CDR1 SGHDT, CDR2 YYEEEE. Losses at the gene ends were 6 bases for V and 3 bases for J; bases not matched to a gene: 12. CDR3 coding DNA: TGTGCCAGCAACAGAGACAGGGGGAGAGTTGCTAATGAAAAACTGTTTTTT. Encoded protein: CASNRDRGRVANEKLFF.

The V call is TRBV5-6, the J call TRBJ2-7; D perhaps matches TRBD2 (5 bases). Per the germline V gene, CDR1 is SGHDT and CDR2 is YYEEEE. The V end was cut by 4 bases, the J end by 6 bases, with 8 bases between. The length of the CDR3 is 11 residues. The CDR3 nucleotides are TGTGCCAGCAGCGAGGGTGGCGAGCAGTACTTC. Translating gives CASSEGGEQYF.

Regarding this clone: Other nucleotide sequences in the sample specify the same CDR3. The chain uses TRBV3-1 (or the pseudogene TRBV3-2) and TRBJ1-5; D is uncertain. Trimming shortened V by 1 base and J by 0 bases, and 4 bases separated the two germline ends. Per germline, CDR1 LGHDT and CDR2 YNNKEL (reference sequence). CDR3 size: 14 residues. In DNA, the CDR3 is TGTGCCAGCAGCCAAGCAGTTAGCAATCAGCCCCAGCATTTT. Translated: CASSQAVSNQPQHF.

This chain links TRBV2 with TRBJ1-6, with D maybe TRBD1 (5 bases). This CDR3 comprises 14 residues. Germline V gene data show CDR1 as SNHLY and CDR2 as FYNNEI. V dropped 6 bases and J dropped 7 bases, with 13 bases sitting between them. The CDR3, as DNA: TGTGCCAGCAGCCGGGGACTGATAAATTCACCCCTCCACTTT. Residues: CASSRGLINSPLHF.

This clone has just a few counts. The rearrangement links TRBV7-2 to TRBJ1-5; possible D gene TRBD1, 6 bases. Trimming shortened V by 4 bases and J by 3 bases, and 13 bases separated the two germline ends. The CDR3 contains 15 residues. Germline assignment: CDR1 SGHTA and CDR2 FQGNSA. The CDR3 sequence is CASSSRQEINQPQHF. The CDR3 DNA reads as TGTGCCAGCAGCTCGCGACAGGAGATCAATCAGCCCCAGCATTTT.

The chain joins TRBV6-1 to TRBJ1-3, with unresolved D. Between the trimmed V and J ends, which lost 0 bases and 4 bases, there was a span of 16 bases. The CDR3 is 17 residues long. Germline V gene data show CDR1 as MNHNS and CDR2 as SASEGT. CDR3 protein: CASSEALEAVTGNTIYF. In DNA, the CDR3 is TGTGCCAGCAGTGAAGCACTAGAGGCCGTAACGGGAAACACCATATATTTT.

CDR3: CASSDPKTVNYGYTF. For the CDR3, the DNA is TGTGCCAGCAGTGATCCTAAGACAGTCAACTATGGCTACACCTTC. The chain joins TRBV25-1 to TRBJ1-2, with a tentative D call TRBD1 (5 bases). Germline-derived CDR1 and CDR2 are MGHDK and SYGVNS. There are 15 residues in the CDR3. V gave up 3 bases and J gave up 2 bases, with 13 bases separating them.

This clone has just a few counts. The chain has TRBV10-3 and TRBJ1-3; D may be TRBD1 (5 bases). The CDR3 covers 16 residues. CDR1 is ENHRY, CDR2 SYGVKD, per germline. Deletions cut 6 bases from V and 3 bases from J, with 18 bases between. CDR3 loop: CAISPWGVRSGNTIYF. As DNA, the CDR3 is TGTGCCATCAGCCCCTGGGGGGTTCGGAGTGGAAACACCATATATTTT.

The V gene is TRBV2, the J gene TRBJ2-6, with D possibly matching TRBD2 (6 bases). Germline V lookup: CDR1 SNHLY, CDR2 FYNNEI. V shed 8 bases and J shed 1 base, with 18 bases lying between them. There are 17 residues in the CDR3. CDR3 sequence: CASGSPGLQSGANVLTF. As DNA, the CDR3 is TGTGCCAGCGGCTCCCCGGGACTGCAGTCTGGGGCCAACGTCCTGACTTTC. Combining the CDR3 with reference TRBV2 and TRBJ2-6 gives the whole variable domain EPEVTQTPSHQVTQMGQEVILRCVPISNHLYFYWYRQILGQKVEFLVSFYNNEISEKSEIFDDQFSVERPDGSNFTLKIRSTKLEDSAMYFCASGSPGLQSGANVLTFGAGSRLTVL.

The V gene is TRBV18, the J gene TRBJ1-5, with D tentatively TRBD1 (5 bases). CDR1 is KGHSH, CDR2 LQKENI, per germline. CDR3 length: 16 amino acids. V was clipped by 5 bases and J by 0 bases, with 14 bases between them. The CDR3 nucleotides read TGTGCCAGCTCATCCTCGACGGACATTAGCAATCAGCCCCAGCATTTT. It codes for CASSSSTDISNQPQHF.

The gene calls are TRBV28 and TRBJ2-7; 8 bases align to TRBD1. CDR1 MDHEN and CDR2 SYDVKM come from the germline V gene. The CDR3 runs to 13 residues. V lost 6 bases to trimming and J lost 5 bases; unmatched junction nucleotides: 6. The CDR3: CASRAGQGNEQYF. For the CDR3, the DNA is TGTGCCAGCAGGGCCGGACAGGGTAACGAGCAGTACTTC.

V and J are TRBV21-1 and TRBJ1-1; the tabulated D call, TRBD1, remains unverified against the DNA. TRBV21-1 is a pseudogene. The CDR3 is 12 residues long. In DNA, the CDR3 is TGTGCCAGCATCACCGGGACAGTTGAAGCTTTCTTT. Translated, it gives CASITGTVEAFF.

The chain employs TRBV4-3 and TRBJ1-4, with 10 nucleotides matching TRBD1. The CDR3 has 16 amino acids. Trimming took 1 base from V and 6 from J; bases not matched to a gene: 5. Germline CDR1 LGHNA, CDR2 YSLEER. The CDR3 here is CASSQGGGTGDEKLFF. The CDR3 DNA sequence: TGCGCCAGCAGCCAAGGTGGCGGGACAGGGGATGAAAAACTGTTTTTT.

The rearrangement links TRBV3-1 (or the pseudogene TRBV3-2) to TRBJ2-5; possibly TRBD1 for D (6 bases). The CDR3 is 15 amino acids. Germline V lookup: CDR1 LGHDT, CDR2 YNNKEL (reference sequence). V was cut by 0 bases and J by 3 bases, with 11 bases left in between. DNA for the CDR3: TGTGCCAGCAGCCAAGATCTCAGGGGAGAAGAGACCCAGTACTTC. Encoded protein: CASSQDLRGEETQYF.

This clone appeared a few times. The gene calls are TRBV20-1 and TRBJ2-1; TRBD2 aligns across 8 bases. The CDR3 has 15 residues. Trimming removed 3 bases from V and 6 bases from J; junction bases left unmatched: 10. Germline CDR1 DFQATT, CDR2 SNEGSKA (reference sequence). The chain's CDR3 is CSASAGTRKGNEQFF. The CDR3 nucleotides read TGCAGTGCTAGTGCCGGGACTAGAAAGGGCAATGAGCAGTTCTTC.

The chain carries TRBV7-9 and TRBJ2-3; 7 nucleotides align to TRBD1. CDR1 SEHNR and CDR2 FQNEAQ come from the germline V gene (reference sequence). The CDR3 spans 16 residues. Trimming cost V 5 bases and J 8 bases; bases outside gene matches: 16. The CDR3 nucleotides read TGTGCCAGCAGCCCGCGACAGGGATTCTTTCGTGGTACGCAGTATTTT. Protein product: CASSPRQGFFRGTQYF.

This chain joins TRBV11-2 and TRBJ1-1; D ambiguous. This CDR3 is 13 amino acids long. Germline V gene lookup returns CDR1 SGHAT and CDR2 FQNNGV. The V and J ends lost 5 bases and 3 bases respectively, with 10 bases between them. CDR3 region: CASSTGGDTEAFF. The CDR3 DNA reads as TGTGCCAGCAGCACGGGAGGCGACACTGAAGCTTTCTTT.

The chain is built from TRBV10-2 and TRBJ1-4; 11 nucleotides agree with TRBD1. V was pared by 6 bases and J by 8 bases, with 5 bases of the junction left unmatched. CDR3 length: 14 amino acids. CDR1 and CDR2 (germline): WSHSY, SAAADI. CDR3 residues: CASRAGTGGEKLFF. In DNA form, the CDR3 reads TGCGCCAGCAGAGCCGGGACAGGGGGGGAAAAACTGTTTTTT.

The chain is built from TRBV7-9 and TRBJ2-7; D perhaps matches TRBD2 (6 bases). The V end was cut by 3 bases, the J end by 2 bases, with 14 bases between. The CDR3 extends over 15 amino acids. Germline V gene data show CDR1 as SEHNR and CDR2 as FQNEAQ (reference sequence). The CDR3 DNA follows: TGTGCCAGCAGCTTCTGGGGAGGAGGACCCTACGAGCAGTACTTC. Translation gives CASSFWGGGPYEQYF.

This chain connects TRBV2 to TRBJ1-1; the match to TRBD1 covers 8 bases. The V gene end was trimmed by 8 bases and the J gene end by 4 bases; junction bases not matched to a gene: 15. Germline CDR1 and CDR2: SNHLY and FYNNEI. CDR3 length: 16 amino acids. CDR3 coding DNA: TGTGCCAGCGGGCGATCCGCTAAAACAGGGGGCACTGAAGCTTTCTTT. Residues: CASGRSAKTGGTEAFF.

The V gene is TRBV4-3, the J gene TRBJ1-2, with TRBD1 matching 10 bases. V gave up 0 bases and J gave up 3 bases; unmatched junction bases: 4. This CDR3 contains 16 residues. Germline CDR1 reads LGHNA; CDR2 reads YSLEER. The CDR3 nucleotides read TGCGCCAGCAGCCAAGAGAGACAGGGGGCCCACTATGGCTACACCTTC. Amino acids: CASSQERQGAHYGYTF.

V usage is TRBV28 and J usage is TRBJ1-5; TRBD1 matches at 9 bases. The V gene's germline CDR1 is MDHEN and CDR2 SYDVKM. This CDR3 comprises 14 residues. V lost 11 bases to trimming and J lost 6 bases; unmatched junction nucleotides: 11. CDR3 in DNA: TGTGCCGGAAACCAGGGACAGGGCCCTCAGCCCCAGCATTTT. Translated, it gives CAGNQGQGPQPQHF.

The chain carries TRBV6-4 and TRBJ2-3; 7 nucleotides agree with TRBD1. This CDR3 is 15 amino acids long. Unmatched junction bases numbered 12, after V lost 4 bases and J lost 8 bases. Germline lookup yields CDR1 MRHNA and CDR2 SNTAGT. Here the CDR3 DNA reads TGTGCCAGCAGTGCCCGGACAGGAAAGGAAGCTACGCAGTATTTT. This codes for CASSARTGKEATQYF.

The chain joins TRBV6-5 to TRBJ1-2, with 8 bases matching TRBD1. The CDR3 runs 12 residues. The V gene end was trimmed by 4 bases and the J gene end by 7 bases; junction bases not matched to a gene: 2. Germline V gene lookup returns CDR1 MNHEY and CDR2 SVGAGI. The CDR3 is CASSWTGFGYTF. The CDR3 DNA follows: TGTGCCAGCAGTTGGACAGGGTTTGGCTACACCTTC.

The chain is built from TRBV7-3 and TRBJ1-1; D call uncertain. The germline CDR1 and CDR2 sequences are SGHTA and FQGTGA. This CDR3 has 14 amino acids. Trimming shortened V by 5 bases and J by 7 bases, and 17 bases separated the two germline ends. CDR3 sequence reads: CASSPRRSAVEAFF. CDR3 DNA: TGTGCCAGCAGCCCAAGAAGGTCGGCGGTTGAAGCTTTCTTT. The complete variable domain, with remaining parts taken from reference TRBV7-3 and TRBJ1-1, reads GAGVSQTPSNKVTEKGKYVELRCDPISGHTALYWYRQSLGQGPEFLIYFQGTGAADDSGLPNDRFFAVRPEGSVSTLKIQRTERGDSAVYLCASSPRRSAVEAFFGQGTRLTVV.

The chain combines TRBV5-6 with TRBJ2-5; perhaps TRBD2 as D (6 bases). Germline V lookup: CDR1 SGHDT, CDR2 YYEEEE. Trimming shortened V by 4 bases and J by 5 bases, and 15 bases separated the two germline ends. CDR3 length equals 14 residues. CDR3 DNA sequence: TGTGCCAGCAGCACGAGCTGGGGGAGGGAGACCCAGTACTTC. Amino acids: CASSTSWGRETQYF.

The CDR3 coding sequence is TGTGCCAGCAGCGCACAGGGAATCAATGAGCAGTTCTTC. This codes for CASSAQGINEQFF. The J gene is TRBJ2-1, the V gene TRBV2; D possibly corresponds to TRBD1 (6 bases). Trimming removed 6 bases from V and 6 bases from J, with 12 bases in between. The CDR3 is made up of 13 amino acids. Germline V gives CDR1 SNHLY, CDR2 FYNNEI.

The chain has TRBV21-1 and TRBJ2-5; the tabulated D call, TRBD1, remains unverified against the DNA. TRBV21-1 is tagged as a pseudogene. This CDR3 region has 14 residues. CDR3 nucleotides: TGTGCCAGCAGCACCGGACAGGTCCAAGAGACCCAGTACTTC. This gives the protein CASSTGQVQETQYF.